This TCR beta chain originates from a study of blood T cell repertoires in COVID-19. The wider study: Researchers got acute and convalescent COVID-19 samples from the United States, Italy and Spain. The analysed material was cDNA or gDNA that came from T cells, B-cell-depleted T cells, or PBMCs.

As originally analysed: Estimates of nucleated cell counts were drawn from the amplification of reference gene primers. The assay was immunoSEQ multiplex PCR, and TCRdb's table has in-frame clones only and misses some. That table gives V, J and clone size, and the DNA gave D and trimming. The profile shows approximately 70,000 clones, roughly 88% of them singletons. This clone was counted a single time. V shed 0 bases, J shed 6 bases, and the junction held 8 bases outside the gene matches. CDR1 MGHRA and CDR2 YSYEKL come from the germline V gene. The CDR3 runs 18 residues. Sample: peripheral blood. V and J are TRBV4-1 and TRBJ2-2; 12 bases map to TRBD2. This receptor was identified in a human donor in a cohort sampled during active COVID-19. The CDR3 here is CASSQDPPGLAGSGELFF. The CDR3 region has the DNA TGCGCCAGCAGCCAAGATCCCCCCGGACTAGCGGGATCCGGGGAGCTGTTTTTT.